The 5 T cell receptor beta chains below all came from one sample that was sequenced in a study of blood T cell repertoires in COVID-19. Clones were sequenced by immunoSEQ multiplex PCR, and TCRdb holds only the in-frame ones, with some missing. The table lists 200,000 to 250,000 clones, around 80% of them singletons. Sample: peripheral blood. These receptors were taken from a woman aged 35 to 49 with acute or convalescent COVID-19.

The CDR3 DNA reads as TGCGCCAGCAGCCAAGATACAGGGTGGGGTGAAAAACTGTTTTTT. This codes for CASSQDTGWGEKLFF. The chain uses TRBV4-1 and TRBJ1-4; possible D gene TRBD1, 6 bases. The V end was cut by 0 bases, the J end by 7 bases, with 12 bases between. The CDR3 is 15 residues long. Germline V gene data show CDR1 as MGHRA and CDR2 as YSYEKL.

This clone was seen more than once but under ten times. The rearrangement joins TRBV5-4 to TRBJ2-1; 14 positions agree with TRBD2. This CDR3 contains 15 residues. Germline assignment: CDR1 SGHNT and CDR2 YYREEE (reference sequence). With V trimmed by 3 bases and J by 6 bases, 2 bases remained unmatched. CDR3 loop: CASSSGLAGGNEQFF. Here the CDR3 DNA reads TGTGCCAGCAGCTCAGGACTAGCGGGAGGCAATGAGCAGTTCTTC.

The chain has TRBV11-2 and TRBJ1-1; D is undetermined. Germline CDR1 reads SGHAT; CDR2 reads FQNNGV. V lost 5 bases and J 3 bases, leaving 13 bases between the germline ends. This CDR3 comprises 14 residues. Here the CDR3 DNA reads TGTGCCAGCAGCGGCAGACTCCACGACACTGAAGCTTTCTTT. Protein: CASSGRLHDTEAFF.

This clone was seen only a few times. V gene TRBV11-2 combines with J gene TRBJ2-3; tentatively, D is TRBD2 (6 bases). The V gene's germline CDR1 is SGHAT and CDR2 FQNNGV. The V and J ends lost 0 bases and 2 bases respectively, with 9 bases between them. The length of the CDR3 is 15 residues. The chain's CDR3 is CASSLDGGTTDTQYF. CDR3 sequence (DNA): TGTGCCAGCAGCTTAGACGGCGGGACCACAGATACGCAGTATTTT.

This chain uses TRBV6-5 with TRBJ2-7, with TRBD1 matching 11 bases. The V and J ends lost 6 bases and 4 bases, in that order; junction bases with no gene match: 5. The CDR3 extends over 14 amino acids. Germline V gene lookup returns CDR1 MNHEY and CDR2 SVGAGI. CDR3 in DNA: TGTGCCAGCAGGACCCGGGACAGGGGGTACGAGCAGTACTTC. As protein: CASRTRDRGYEQYF.